This TCR beta chain was captured in a study of shared clonotypes between healthy human individuals. Naive-designated CD8 cells lacked CD45RO, were positively enriched for CCR7, and omitted terminally differentiated effector memory CD45RA+ cells. Healthy and HIV-negative, the adult donors had no recent acute infections or vaccinations. Sequencing was performed with immunoSEQ multiplex PCR; in TCRdb, only in-frame clones are kept and a portion is missing. Of approximately 2,200,000 clones in the sample, roughly 91% are singletons; the top ten hold more than 1.5%. CDR3 length: 13 residues. Germline assignment: CDR1 GTSNPN and CDR2 SVGIG (reference sequence). The V end lost 3 bases, the J end lost 1 base, and 8 bases lay between the germline ends.

J is TRBJ2-3 and V is TRBV30, with D tentatively TRBD2 (5 bases). The source material was naive CD8+ T cells from PBMCs. This sequence was found in a young man in good health. Some clones in this sample may be carry-over from other donors' samples. The CDR3 spells CAWREVGTDTQYF. Written as DNA, the CDR3 is TGTGCCTGGAGGGAGGTGGGCACAGATACGCAGTATTTT.